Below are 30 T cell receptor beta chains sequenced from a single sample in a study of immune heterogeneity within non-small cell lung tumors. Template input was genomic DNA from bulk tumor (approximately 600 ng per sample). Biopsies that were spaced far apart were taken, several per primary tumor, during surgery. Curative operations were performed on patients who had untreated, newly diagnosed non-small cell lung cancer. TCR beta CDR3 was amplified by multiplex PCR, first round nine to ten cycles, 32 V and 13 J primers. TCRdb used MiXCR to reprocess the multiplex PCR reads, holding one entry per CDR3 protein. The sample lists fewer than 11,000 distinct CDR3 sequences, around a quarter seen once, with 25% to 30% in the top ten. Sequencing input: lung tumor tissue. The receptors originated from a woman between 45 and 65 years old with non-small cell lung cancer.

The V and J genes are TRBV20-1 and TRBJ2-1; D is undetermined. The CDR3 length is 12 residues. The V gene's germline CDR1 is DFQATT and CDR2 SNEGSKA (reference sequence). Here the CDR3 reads CGGVQSYNEQFF. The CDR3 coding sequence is TGCGGTGGAGTGCAGTCCTACAATGAGCAGTTCTTC.

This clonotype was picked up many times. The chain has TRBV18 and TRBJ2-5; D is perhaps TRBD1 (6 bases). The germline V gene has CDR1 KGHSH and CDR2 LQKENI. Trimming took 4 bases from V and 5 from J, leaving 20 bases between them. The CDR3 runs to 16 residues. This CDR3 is CASSRSSGTPWETQYF. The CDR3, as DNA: TGTGCCAGCTCACGTTCATCCGGGACACCCTGGGAGACCCAGTACTTC.

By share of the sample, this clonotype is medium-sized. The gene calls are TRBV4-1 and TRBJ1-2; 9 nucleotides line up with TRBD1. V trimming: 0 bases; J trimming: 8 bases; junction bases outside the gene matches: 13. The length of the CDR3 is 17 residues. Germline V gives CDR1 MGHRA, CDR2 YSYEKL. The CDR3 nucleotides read TGCGCCAGCAGCCAAGATAGGGGAACAGGGGGCGCGGGGGGCTACACCTTC. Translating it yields CASSQDRGTGGAGGYTF.

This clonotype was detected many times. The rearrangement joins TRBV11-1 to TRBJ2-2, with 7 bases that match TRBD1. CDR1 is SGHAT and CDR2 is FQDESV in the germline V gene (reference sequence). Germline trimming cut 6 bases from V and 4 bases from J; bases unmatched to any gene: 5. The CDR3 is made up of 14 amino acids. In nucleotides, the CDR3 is TGTGCCAGCAGGAACAGGGGATTCACCGGGGAGCTGTTTTTT. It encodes CASRNRGFTGELFF.

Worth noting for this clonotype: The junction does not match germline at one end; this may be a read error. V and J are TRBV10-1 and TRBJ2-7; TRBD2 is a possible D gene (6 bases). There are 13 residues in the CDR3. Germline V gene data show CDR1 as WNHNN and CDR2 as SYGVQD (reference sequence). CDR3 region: CANSESGFNEQYF. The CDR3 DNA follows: TGTGCCAACAGTGAGAGCGGGTTCAACGAGCAGTACTTC.

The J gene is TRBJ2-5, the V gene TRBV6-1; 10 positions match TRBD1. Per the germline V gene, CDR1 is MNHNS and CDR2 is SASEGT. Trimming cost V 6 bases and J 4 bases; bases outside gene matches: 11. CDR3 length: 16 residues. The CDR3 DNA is TGTGCCAGCAGCCGAGATCCGGACAGGGGGGTAGAGACCCAGTACTTC. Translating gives CASSRDPDRGVETQYF.

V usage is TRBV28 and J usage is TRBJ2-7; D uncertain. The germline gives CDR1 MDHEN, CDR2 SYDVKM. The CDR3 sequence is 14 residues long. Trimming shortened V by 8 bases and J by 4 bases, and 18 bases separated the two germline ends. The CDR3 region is CASCGSFLGYEQYF. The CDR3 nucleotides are TGTGCCAGCTGCGGTAGCTTCCTGGGTTACGAGCAGTACTTC.

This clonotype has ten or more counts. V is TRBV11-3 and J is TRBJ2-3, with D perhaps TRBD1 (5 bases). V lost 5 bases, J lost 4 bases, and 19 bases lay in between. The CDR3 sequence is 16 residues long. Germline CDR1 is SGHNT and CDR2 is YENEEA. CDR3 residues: CASSPWGSRVSDTQYF. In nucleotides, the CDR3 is TGTGCCAGCAGCCCTTGGGGTAGCAGGGTGTCAGATACGCAGTATTTT.

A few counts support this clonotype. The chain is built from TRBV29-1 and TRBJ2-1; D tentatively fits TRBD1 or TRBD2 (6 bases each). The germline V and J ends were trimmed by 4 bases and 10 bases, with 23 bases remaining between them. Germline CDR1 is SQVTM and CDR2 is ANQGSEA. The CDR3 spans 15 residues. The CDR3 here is CSVVDGGLGTGEQFF. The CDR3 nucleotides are TGCAGCGTTGTAGATGGGGGGCTCGGCACAGGGGAGCAGTTCTTC.

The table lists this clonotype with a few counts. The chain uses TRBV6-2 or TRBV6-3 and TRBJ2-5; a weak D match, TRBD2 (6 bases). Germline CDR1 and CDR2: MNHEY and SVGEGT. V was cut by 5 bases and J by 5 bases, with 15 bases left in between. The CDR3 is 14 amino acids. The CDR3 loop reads CASSARLGGETQYF. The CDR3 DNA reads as TGTGCCAGCAGTGCCCGACTAGGAGGGGAGACCCAGTACTTC.

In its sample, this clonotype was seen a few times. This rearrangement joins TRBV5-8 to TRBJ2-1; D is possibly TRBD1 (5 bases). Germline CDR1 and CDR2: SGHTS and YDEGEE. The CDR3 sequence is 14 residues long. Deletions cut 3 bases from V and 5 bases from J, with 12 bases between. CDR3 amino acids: CASSWGRGNNEQFF. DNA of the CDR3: TGTGCCAGCAGCTGGGGTAGGGGAAACAATGAGCAGTTCTTC.

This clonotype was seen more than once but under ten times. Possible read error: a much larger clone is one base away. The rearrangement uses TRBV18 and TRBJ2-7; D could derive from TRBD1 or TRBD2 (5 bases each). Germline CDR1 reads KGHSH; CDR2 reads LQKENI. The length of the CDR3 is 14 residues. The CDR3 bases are TGTACCAGCTCACCGCCTTTGGGGGATCACGAGCAGTACTTC. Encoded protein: CTSSPPLGDHEQYF.

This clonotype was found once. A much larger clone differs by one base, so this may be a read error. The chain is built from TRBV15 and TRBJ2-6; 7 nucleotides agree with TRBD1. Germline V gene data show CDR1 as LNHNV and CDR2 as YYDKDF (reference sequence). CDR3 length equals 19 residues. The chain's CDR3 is CAASRPYWDSPSGANVLTF. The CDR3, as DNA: TGTGCCGCCAGCAGACCTTATTGGGACAGTCCCTCTGGGGCCAACGTCCTGACTTTC. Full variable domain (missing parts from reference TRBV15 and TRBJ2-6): DAMVIQNPRYQVTQFGKPVTLSCSQTLNHNVMYWYQQKSSQAPKLLFHYYDKDFNNEADTPDNFQSRRPNTSFCFLDIRSPGLGDTAMYLCAASRPYWDSPSGANVLTFGAGSRLTVL.

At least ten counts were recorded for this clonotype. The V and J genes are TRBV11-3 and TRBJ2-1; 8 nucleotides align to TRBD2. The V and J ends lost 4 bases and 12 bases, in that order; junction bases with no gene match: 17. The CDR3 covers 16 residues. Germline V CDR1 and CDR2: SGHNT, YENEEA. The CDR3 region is CASSYQRVSGGAGQFF. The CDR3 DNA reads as TGTGCCAGCAGCTACCAACGAGTCAGCGGGGGTGCTGGGCAGTTCTTC.

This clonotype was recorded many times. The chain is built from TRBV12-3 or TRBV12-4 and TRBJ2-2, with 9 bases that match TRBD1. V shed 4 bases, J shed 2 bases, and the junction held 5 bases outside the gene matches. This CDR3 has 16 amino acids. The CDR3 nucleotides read TGTGCCAGCAGTTACCTACAGGGGGCAAACACCGGGGAGCTGTTTTTT. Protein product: CASSYLQGANTGELFF.

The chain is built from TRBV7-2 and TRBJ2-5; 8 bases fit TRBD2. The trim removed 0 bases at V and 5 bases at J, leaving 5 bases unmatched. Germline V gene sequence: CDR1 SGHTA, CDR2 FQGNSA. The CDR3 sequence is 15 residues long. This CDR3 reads CASSLAGLAGETQYF. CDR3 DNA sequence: TGTGCCAGCAGCTTAGCAGGACTAGCCGGCGAGACCCAGTACTTC.

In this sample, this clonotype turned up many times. The CDR3 coding sequence is TGTGCCATGGCCGGGACAGGGAACACCGGGGAGCTGTTTTTT. It specifies CAMAGTGNTGELFF. This rearrangement joins TRBV10-3 to TRBJ2-2; TRBD1 matches 8 bases. The CDR3 spans 14 residues. In germline, CDR1 is ENHRY, CDR2 SYGVKD. V dropped 9 bases and J dropped 1; count of bases not matched to a gene: 4.

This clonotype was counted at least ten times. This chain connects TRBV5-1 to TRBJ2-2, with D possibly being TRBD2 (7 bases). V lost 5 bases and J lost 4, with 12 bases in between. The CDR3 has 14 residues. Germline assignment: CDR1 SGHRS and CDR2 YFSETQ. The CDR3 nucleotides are TGCGCCAGCAGAAGGGGGGGTGTCACCGGGGAGCTGTTTTTT. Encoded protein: CASRRGGVTGELFF.

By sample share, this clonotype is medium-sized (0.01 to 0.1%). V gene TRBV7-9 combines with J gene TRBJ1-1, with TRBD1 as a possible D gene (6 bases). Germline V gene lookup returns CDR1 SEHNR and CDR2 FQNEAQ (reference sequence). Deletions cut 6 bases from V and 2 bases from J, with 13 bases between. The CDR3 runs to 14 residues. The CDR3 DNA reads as TGTGCCAGCAGGAAAGCAGGGGTAAACACTGAAGCTTTCTTT. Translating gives CASRKAGVNTEAFF.

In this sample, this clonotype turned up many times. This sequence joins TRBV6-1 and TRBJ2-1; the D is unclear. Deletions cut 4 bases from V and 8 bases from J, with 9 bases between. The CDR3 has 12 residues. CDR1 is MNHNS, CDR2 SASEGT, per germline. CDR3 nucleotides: TGTGCCAGCAGTGTTGATTTCCATGAGCAGTTCTTC. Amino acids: CASSVDFHEQFF.

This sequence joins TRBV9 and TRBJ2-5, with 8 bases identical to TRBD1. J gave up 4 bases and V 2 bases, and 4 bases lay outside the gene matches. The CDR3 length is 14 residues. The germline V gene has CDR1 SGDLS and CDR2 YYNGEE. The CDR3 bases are TGTGCCAGCAGCGTTGACAGGGGAGTAGAGACCCAGTACTTC. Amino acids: CASSVDRGVETQYF.

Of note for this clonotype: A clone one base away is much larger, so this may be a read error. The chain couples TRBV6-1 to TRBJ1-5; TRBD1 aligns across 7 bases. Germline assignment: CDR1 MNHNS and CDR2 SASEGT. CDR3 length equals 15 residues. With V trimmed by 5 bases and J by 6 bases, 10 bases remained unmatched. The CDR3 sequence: CASSKNRGGSQPQHF. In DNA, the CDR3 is TGTGCCAGCAGTAAAAACAGGGGTGGGAGTCAGCCCCAGCATTTT.

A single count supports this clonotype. DNA of the CDR3: TGCGCCAGCAGCGTGATGGGAATCAACTCTGGAAACACCATATATTTT. This encodes CASSVMGINSGNTIYF. The chain has TRBV4-1 and TRBJ1-3; D unclear. This CDR3 is built from 16 residues. The germline V gene encodes CDR1 MGHRA and CDR2 YSYEKL. Trimming removed 5 bases at V and 0 bases at J, with 14 bases between.

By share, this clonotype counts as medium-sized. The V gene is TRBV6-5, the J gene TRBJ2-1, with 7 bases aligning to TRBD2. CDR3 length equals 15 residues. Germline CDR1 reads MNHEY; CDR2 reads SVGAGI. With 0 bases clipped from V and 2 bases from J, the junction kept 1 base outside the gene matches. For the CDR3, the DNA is TGTGCCAGCAGTTACTCGGGAGGGACCTACAATGAGCAGTTCTTC. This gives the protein CASSYSGGTYNEQFF.

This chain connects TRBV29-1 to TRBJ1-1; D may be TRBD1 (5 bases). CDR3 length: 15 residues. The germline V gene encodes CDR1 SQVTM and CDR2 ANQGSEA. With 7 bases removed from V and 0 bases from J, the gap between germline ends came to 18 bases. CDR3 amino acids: CSALTGRGVNTEAFF. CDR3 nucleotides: TGCAGCGCCCTGACGGGAAGAGGGGTGAACACTGAAGCTTTCTTT.

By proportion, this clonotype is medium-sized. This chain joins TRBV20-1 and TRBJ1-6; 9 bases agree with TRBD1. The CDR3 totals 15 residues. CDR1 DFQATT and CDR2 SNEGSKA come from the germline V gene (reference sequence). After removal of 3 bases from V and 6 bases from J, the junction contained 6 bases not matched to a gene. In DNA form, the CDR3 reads TGCAGTGCTAGGAAGGGACAGGGAAGTAATTCACCCCTCCACTTT. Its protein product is CSARKGQGSNSPLHF.

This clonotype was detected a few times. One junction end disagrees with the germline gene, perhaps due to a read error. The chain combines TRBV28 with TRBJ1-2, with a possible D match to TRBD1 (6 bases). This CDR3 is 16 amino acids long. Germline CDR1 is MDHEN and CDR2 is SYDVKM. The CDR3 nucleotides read TGTGCCAGCAGGAGGGGAGGCCAGGGGTTTAACTGTGGCTACACCTTC. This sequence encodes CASRRGGQGFNCGYTF.

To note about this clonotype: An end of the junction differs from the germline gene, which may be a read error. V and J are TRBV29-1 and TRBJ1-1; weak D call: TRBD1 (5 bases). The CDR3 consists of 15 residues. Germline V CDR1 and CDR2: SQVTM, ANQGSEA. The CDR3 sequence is CSALTGRGVNTEVFF. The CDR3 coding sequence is TGCAGCGCCCTGACGGGAAGAGGGGTGAACACTGAAGTTTTCTTT.

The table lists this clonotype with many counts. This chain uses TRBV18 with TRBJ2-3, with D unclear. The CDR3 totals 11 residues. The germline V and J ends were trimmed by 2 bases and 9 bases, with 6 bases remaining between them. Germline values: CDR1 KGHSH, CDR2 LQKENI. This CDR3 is CASSPMETQYF. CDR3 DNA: TGTGCCAGCTCACCAATGGAAACGCAGTATTTT.

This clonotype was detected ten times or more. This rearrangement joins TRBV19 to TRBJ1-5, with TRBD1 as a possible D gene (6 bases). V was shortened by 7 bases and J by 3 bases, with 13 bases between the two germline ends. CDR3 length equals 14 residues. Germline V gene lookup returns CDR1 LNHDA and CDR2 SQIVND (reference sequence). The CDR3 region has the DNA TGTGCCAGTAAGGGGGATATGAACAATCAGCCCCAGCATTTT. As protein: CASKGDMNNQPQHF.